Shown below are 8 T cell receptor beta chains from a single sample sequenced in a study of PD-L1 blockade in urothelial cancer. Using immunoSEQ multiplex PCR, the repertoire was profiled, and TCRdb retains in-frame clones only, with some absent. Of 45,000 to 50,000 clones listed, roughly 80% are singletons. Specified time point: peripheral blood 6 weeks after treatment start. The starting material was PBMCs, obtained around atezolizumab (anti-PD-L1) treatment. These receptors were collected from a man between 65 and 85 years old with urothelial cancer.

The V gene is TRBV27, the J gene TRBJ2-7, with 7 bases that match TRBD2. CDR1 is MNHEY, CDR2 SMNVEV, per germline (reference sequence). The CDR3 spans 15 residues. Trimming cost V 3 bases and J 6 bases; bases outside gene matches: 11. This chain's CDR3 is CASSFWGGSRGEQYF. CDR3 nucleotide sequence: TGTGCCAGCAGTTTCTGGGGGGGGTCTAGGGGCGAGCAGTACTTC.

The genes are TRBV4-1 and TRBJ2-7; D is ambiguous. The CDR3 runs 14 residues. V dropped 2 bases and J dropped 1 base, with 9 bases sitting between them. CDR1 MGHRA and CDR2 YSYEKL come from the germline V gene. The CDR3 region is CASSQNTFSYEQYF. DNA for the CDR3: TGCGCCAGCAGCCAAAACACCTTTTCCTACGAGCAGTACTTC.

CDR3 residues: CASHMGEERANYGYTF. Written as DNA, the CDR3 is TGTGCCAGCCACATGGGAGAGGAGAGGGCTAACTATGGCTACACCTTC. The chain employs TRBV28 and TRBJ1-2, with no clear D. V dropped 8 bases and J dropped 0 bases, with 19 bases sitting between them. Germline-derived CDR1 and CDR2 are MDHEN and SYDVKM. CDR3 size: 16 residues.

The rearrangement joins TRBV10-3 to TRBJ1-5; tentative D call: TRBD1 (6 bases). Germline CDR1 reads ENHRY; CDR2 reads SYGVKD. This CDR3 contains 12 residues. The ends were cut back, 11 bases at V and 3 bases at J, with 11 bases in the middle. The CDR3 is CAVGQNNQPQHF. In DNA, the CDR3 is TGTGCCGTCGGACAGAACAATCAGCCCCAGCATTTT.

The rearrangement links TRBV6-1 to TRBJ1-1, with 9 bases identical to TRBD1. Looked up from germline, CDR1 is MNHNS and CDR2 is SASEGT. The junction had 8 bases not matched to a gene; V was cut back by 7 bases and J by 5 bases. The CDR3 contains 14 residues. The CDR3 region is CASNLQQGATEAFF. The DNA for the CDR3 is TGTGCCAGCAATCTCCAACAGGGGGCGACTGAAGCTTTCTTT.

This clone was found once. The J gene is TRBJ1-3, the V gene TRBV5-6; possibly TRBD1 for D (5 bases). The CDR3 runs to 11 residues. V was clipped by 0 bases and J by 10 bases, with 5 bases between them. In germline, CDR1 is SGHDT, CDR2 YYEEEE. The CDR3 spells CASSLEGTIYF. The CDR3 DNA follows: TGTGCCAGCAGCTTGGAGGGGACCATATATTTT.

The J gene is TRBJ2-1, the V gene TRBV5-6, with a possible D match to TRBD1 (6 bases). Germline loops: CDR1 SGHDT, CDR2 YYEEEE. The germline V and J ends were trimmed by 4 bases and 5 bases, with 16 bases remaining between them. CDR3 length equals 15 residues. The CDR3 loop reads CASSQPTGWDNEQFF. DNA of the CDR3: TGTGCCAGCAGCCAACCGACAGGTTGGGACAATGAGCAGTTCTTC.

The gene calls are TRBV2 and TRBJ2-5, with a possible D match to TRBD1 (6 bases). The CDR3 has 14 amino acids. Germline V lookup: CDR1 SNHLY, CDR2 FYNNEI. V was clipped by 6 bases and J by 1 base, with 12 bases between them. The CDR3 DNA is TGTGCCAGCAGACCTCAGACAGGCCAAGAGACCCAGTACTTC. Translating it yields CASRPQTGQETQYF.